This T cell receptor beta chain was sequenced in a study of immune evolution from preneoplasia to lung adenocarcinoma (dated by TCRdb to the early 2020s). With respect to the entire study: HLA loss of heterozygosity was observed in roughly 6.8%, 16% and 36% of AIS, MIA and ADC lesions, respectively, and was not observed in any AAH lesions. The study used immune gene expression, TCR sequencing and multiplex immunofluorescence to profile the immune contexture of lung adenocarcinoma precursors and invasive adenocarcinoma. Resected precursor lesions (AAH, AIS, MIA) and invasive adenocarcinomas were each compared against paired morphologically normal lung tissue. Sample size was based on specimen availability rather than a prior power calculation. The immune data were integrated with whole exome sequencing and methylation data obtained from the same cohort of nodules. The overall cohort was made up of a few dozen patients with pulmonary nodules who had surgical resection. A total of about 56 patients contributed TCR sequencing data. According to the study, roughly 110 samples were used for TCR sequencing. POLYSOLVER was used to infer Class I HLA alleles from exome data, while LOHHLA was used to detect allele-specific HLA loss. Study-wide findings and limitations: Compared with EGFR-mutant or double wild-type lesions, KRAS-mutant nodules had the highest T cell clonality. Clonality was highest in normal lung, while later-stage lesions appeared to show lower clonality but higher T cell density and diversity. Top T cell clone frequencies were highest in normal lung and appeared to decrease progressively from AAH through AIS, MIA and invasive adenocarcinoma. Because all patients came from Japan and China, whether the findings apply to Western populations was uncertain. Findings were based on association rather than direct causation; larger cohorts with long-term follow-up and longitudinal biopsies were deemed needed.

TCR beta CDR3 regions were sequenced from DNA using the immunoSEQ hsTCRbeta Kit. Under the source paper's analysis protocol: The ImmunoSEQ Analyzer was used to analyse the TCR sequencing data. T cell clonality was defined as 1 minus Pielou's evenness, as computed on productive rearrangements. The inverse Simpson index, applied to productive templates, was used to measure T cell diversity. T cell density was TCR beta template counts normalized to usable DNA, estimated by amplifying and sequencing housekeeping genes. TCR metrics were compared across histologic stages using two-sided Kruskal-Wallis tests. The clones in this table, taken by TCRdb from immuneACCESS, are in-frame only. Not every clone is retained; where verified, under half of the shortfall comes from an unresolved V gene, and the cause of the rest is unknown. V and J calls and clone size are given by that table; D and trimming were obtained from the DNA. Here the sample has approximately 5,300 clones; more than 70% occur a single time. Together, the top ten hold just under 8.5% of the sample.

Between the V and J ends, shortened by 1 base and 9 bases respectively, the junction contains 11 bases. CDR1 and CDR2, looked up from the germline V gene, are SGHTA and FQGTGA. Including cysteine and phenylalanine, the CDR3 has 13 amino acids. Only the CDR3 region is kept as DNA, spanning 39 bases read in frame from base 1. Resection was performed on patients in Japan or China between the mid-2010s and the late 2010s. Two lung cancer pathologists independently confirmed the histologic diagnosis of each case on H&E slides. For nucleic acid extraction, premalignant or tumor cells were enriched by macro-dissection following pathologic assessment. The AllPrep DNA/RNA FFPE Kit was used to isolate DNA from FFPE tissue. Remarks on this clone: The antigen it binds to is not known. The input lacks base qualities; no much larger clone sits a single base away.

The chain employs TRBV7-3 and TRBJ2-3; the D call is possibly TRBD1 or TRBD2, each sharing 5 bases. This receptor was taken from a person between 65 and 79 years old with lung adenocarcinoma. The sequenced material came from FFPE lung adenocarcinoma in situ tissue. The cell subset or site label of this sample denotes: preinvasive adenocarcinoma in situ (AIS). The CDR3 region has the sequence CASSLNLGDTQYF. At the DNA level, the sequence is TGTGCCAGCAGCTTAAACCTCGGGGACACGCAGTATTTT.